This T cell receptor beta chain came from a study of shared clonotypes between healthy human individuals. Study outcomes and limitations: Non-shared clonotypes had lower generation probabilities than clonotypes shared by all four sorted-subset donors. Even with large depth, rarefaction showed that sorted-subset sequencing was incomplete.

The V gene lost 7 bases and the J gene lost 9 bases, with 16 bases spanning the gap. Per germline, CDR1 MNHNY and CDR2 SVGAGI (reference sequence). The CDR3 consists of 13 residues. The authors split each subset's genomic DNA evenly across several immunoSEQ plates. Method: immunoSEQ multiplex PCR; TCRdb's copy keeps in-frame clones and lacks some. The sample contains 2 million to 2.5 million clones, roughly 93% of which appear only once. For this clone: Its target is not known.

What was sequenced was naive CD4+ T cells from PBMCs. The subset: CD45RA+ positively selected. The origin of this receptor is a man younger than 30 in good health. Some clones in this sample may be carry-over from other donors' samples. This chain uses TRBV6-6 with TRBJ1-5; D unclear. The DNA for the CDR3 is TGTGCCAGCATGGCGGGTTCCGGACGGCCCCAGCATTTT. Protein: CASMAGSGRPQHF.